This T cell receptor beta chain came from a study of T cell changes during pregnancy in multiple sclerosis. Germline CDR1 is SQVTM and CDR2 is ANQGSEA. The CDR3 spans 13 residues. V gave up 3 bases and J gave up 2 bases, with 11 bases separating them. Measured with immunoSEQ multiplex PCR; TCRdb has only the in-frame clones, and not every one. The repertoire holds about 59,000 clones, with around 94% as singletons. Sequenced material: CD8+ T cells from peripheral blood mononuclear cells, taken after pregnancy. The clonotype was recovered from a female donor with multiple sclerosis, enrolled in a pregnancy study. V and J are TRBV29-1 and TRBJ2-7, with a possible D match to TRBD2 (6 bases). The CDR3 DNA is TGCAGCGTTGAGCGGGACGGTACCTACGAGCAGTACTTC. Its translation: CSVERDGTYEQYF.